This TCR beta chain was captured by sequencing in a study of CD8 T cells in ankylosing spondylitis. Study-wide results and limits: Reportedly, matched ankylosing spondylitis synovial fluid was significantly enriched for disease-linked clones.

This CDR3 comprises 15 residues. Trimming took 4 bases from V and 6 from J; bases not matched to a gene: 5. Germline V gives CDR1 LGHNA, CDR2 YNFKEQ. The TCR beta libraries were generated through quantitative 5'-RACE incorporating molecular barcodes. TCRdb independently ran MiXCR on the 5' RACE reads; one entry per CDR3 protein. The data show hundreds of thousands of distinct CDR3 sequences, roughly a tenth seen once. The sample holds a few counts of this clonotype. Antigen unknown. Material for sequencing was blood, either unsorted or a sorted T cell fraction (not recorded which). The rearrangement uses TRBV4-2 and TRBJ1-5, with TRBD1 matching 11 bases. The origin of this receptor is a male donor with ankylosing spondylitis or in good health (not recorded which). For the CDR3, the DNA is TGTGCCAGCAGCCGGGGACAGGGGGTGGGTCAGCCCCAGCATTTT. It is translated as CASSRGQGVGQPQHF.